The clone carrying this T cell receptor (beta chain) was counted between two and nine times. This sample was taken from a study of blood T cell repertoires in COVID-19. Study-wide context: Sites in the United States, Italy and Spain provided acute and convalescent COVID-19 samples. PBMCs, B-cell-depleted T cells, or T cells were the source of the cDNA or gDNA that made up the material.

Germline CDR1 and CDR2: SNHLY and FYNNEI. V shed 7 bases, J shed 8 bases, and the junction held 6 bases outside the gene matches. The CDR3 spans 12 residues. The data were produced by immunoSEQ multiplex PCR, yet TCRdb's version contains in-frame clones alone and is incomplete. The sample holds about 170,000 clones, approximately 85% seen once. The sample comprised peripheral blood. The chain links TRBV2 to TRBJ1-2, with 8 bases lining up with TRBD1. This sequence was found in a man aged 55 to 69 who had recovered from COVID-19. CDR3 sequence: CASTQDRVGYTF. In nucleotides, the CDR3 is TGTGCCAGCACCCAGGACAGGGTCGGCTACACCTTC. The variable domain in full, completed from reference TRBV2 and TRBJ1-2, reads EPEVTQTPSHQVTQMGQEVILRCVPISNHLYFYWYRQILGQKVEFLVSFYNNEISEKSEIFDDQFSVERPDGSNFTLKIRSTKLEDSAMYFCASTQDRVGYTFGSGTRLTVV.